This passage covers 20 T cell receptor beta chains from one sample sequenced in a study of blood T cell repertoires in COVID-19. Libraries were prepared by immunoSEQ multiplex PCR; TCRdb keeps only in-frame clonotypes and omits some of them. This sample has 300,000 to 450,000 clones, with about 85% found just once. Sequencing was done on a sample of peripheral blood. The receptors stem from a young woman with acute or convalescent COVID-19.

The chain uses TRBV7-3 and TRBJ2-2; D gene unclear. CDR3 length: 14 amino acids. The germline V and J ends were trimmed by 1 base and 5 bases, with 8 bases remaining between them. Germline lookup yields CDR1 SGHTA and CDR2 FQGTGA. The CDR3 reads CASSLSTRTGELFF. As DNA, the CDR3 is TGTGCCAGCAGCTTAAGTACCCGGACCGGGGAGCTGTTTTTT. Using reference TRBV7-3 and TRBJ2-2 for the parts outside the CDR3, the full variable domain is GAGVSQTPSNKVTEKGKYVELRCDPISGHTALYWYRQSLGQGPEFLIYFQGTGAADDSGLPNDRFFAVRPEGSVSTLKIQRTERGDSAVYLCASSLSTRTGELFFGEGSRLTVL.

The chain employs TRBV28 and TRBJ1-2, with TRBD1 as a possible D gene (5 bases). The CDR3 covers 10 residues. V lost 8 bases and J lost 8, with 9 bases in between. Germline CDR1 reads MDHEN; CDR2 reads SYDVKM. CDR3 in DNA: TGTGCCAGCCGCGGGGCCGGCTACACCTTC. Its protein is CASRGAGYTF.

The chain employs TRBV5-6 and TRBJ2-3; D is ambiguous. The V and J ends lost 1 base and 0 bases respectively, with 3 bases between them. This CDR3 has 13 residues. Germline assignment: CDR1 SGHDT and CDR2 YYEEEE. The DNA for the CDR3 is TGTGCCAGCAGCTTGACTAGCACAGATACGCAGTATTTT. This translates into CASSLTSTDTQYF.

The genes are TRBV7-2 and TRBJ1-2, with TRBD1 identical over 7 bases. Germline V CDR1 and CDR2: SGHTA, FQGNSA. The CDR3 covers 13 residues. The V and J ends lost 1 base and 8 bases, in that order; junction bases with no gene match: 4. CDR3 nucleotide sequence: TGTGCCAGCAGCTTAGTTAGACAGGGAGGCTACACCTTC. Its protein product is CASSLVRQGGYTF.

CDR3 region: CASRPGQGREKLFF. CDR3 nucleotides: TGTGCCAGCAGACCGGGACAGGGGCGTGAAAAACTGTTTTTT. V usage is TRBV6-1 and J usage is TRBJ1-4; TRBD1 matches at 10 bases. The CDR3 covers 14 residues. V was pared by 6 bases and J by 7 bases, with 5 bases of the junction left unmatched. The V gene's germline CDR1 is MNHNS and CDR2 SASEGT.

This rearrangement joins TRBV19 to TRBJ1-2; D is possibly TRBD1 (6 bases). Per the germline V gene, CDR1 is LNHDA and CDR2 is SQIVND (reference sequence). CDR3 length: 13 residues. The V end lost 6 bases, the J end lost 2 bases, and 10 bases lay between the germline ends. The CDR3 loop reads CASSRGENYGYTF. DNA of the CDR3: TGTGCCAGTAGCAGGGGCGAGAACTATGGCTACACCTTC.

V gene TRBV5-1 combines with J gene TRBJ1-6, with no clear D. The CDR3 runs to 17 residues. Trimming took off 0 bases at V and 7 bases at J, with 17 bases between the two ends. CDR1 SGHRS and CDR2 YFSETQ come from the germline V gene. CDR3: CASSLVSIFLLNSPLHF. The CDR3 bases are TGCGCCAGCAGCTTGGTGTCCATTTTCTTACTGAATTCACCCCTCCACTTT. Looking up the rest from reference TRBV5-1 and TRBJ1-6 gives the full variable domain: KAGVTQTPRYLIKTRGQQVTLSCSPISGHRSVSWYQQTPGQGLQFLFEYFSETQRNKGNFPGRFSGRQFSNSRSEMNVSTLELGDSALYLCASSLVSIFLLNSPLHFGNGTRLTVT.

The chain joins TRBV5-1 to TRBJ2-1; tentatively, D is TRBD2 (6 bases). CDR3 length: 18 residues. CDR1 is SGHRS, CDR2 YFSETQ, per germline. The germline V and J ends were trimmed by 0 bases and 4 bases, with 20 bases remaining between them. CDR3 in amino acids: CASSLARDFPAGYNEQFF. The CDR3 DNA follows: TGCGCCAGCAGCTTGGCCCGGGACTTCCCAGCTGGGTACAATGAGCAGTTCTTC. Drawing the rest from reference TRBV5-1 and TRBJ2-1, the complete variable domain is KAGVTQTPRYLIKTRGQQVTLSCSPISGHRSVSWYQQTPGQGLQFLFEYFSETQRNKGNFPGRFSGRQFSNSRSEMNVSTLELGDSALYLCASSLARDFPAGYNEQFFGPGTRLTVL.

The chain recombines TRBV28 with TRBJ1-6; D is perhaps TRBD1 (6 bases). The germline V and J ends were trimmed by 5 bases and 5 bases, with 16 bases remaining between them. Germline assignment: CDR1 MDHEN and CDR2 SYDVKM. The CDR3 is made up of 16 amino acids. The CDR3 region is CASSDWWTADNSPLHF. CDR3 nucleotide sequence: TGTGCCAGCAGTGACTGGTGGACAGCTGATAATTCACCCCTCCACTTT.

This chain joins TRBV28 and TRBJ2-3, with 8 bases aligning to TRBD1. Germline CDR1 is MDHEN and CDR2 is SYDVKM. This CDR3 has 18 amino acids. J lost 1 base, V lost 5 bases, and 14 bases had no gene match. CDR3 in DNA: TGTGCCAGCAGTCCCGGGACAGGCTTCTACAAGCGCACAGATACGCAGTATTTT. Translation: CASSPGTGFYKRTDTQYF.

This chain connects TRBV18 to TRBJ2-2, with D maybe TRBD1 (6 bases). The CDR3 totals 16 residues. Looked up from germline, CDR1 is KGHSH and CDR2 is LQKENI. Trimming took off 3 bases at V and 7 bases at J, with 18 bases between the two ends. The CDR3 bases are TGTGCCAGCTCACCCTCGGGACAACGGGTAAACGGGGAGCTGTTTTTT. It codes for CASSPSGQRVNGELFF. Filled out from reference TRBV18 and TRBJ2-2, the complete variable domain reads NAGVMQNPRHLVRRRGQEARLRCSPMKGHSHVYWYRQLPEEGLKFMVYLQKENIIDESGMPKERFSAEFPKEGPSILRIQQVVRGDSAAYFCASSPSGQRVNGELFFGEGSRLTVL.

The chain couples TRBV28 to TRBJ1-6, with D possibly being TRBD1 (5 bases). Trimming stripped 2 bases from V and 8 bases from J, with 10 bases between. The germline V gene has CDR1 MDHEN and CDR2 SYDVKM. There are 14 residues in the CDR3. The CDR3 nucleotides read TGTGCCAGCAGTTTAGGGGCGCGTGATTCACCCCTCCACTTT. Amino acid sequence: CASSLGARDSPLHF.

The chain combines TRBV23-1 with TRBJ2-7, with 12 bases identical to TRBD1. TRBV23-1 is an ORF, with its function uncertain. The CDR3 is 16 residues long. With V trimmed by 4 bases and J by 7 bases, 11 bases remained unmatched. The CDR3 here is CASSPPHRDRGLEQYF. For the CDR3, the DNA is TGCGCCAGCAGTCCCCCTCACCGGGACAGGGGGCTAGAGCAGTACTTC.

CDR3 region: CASAFPRGGYTF. The DNA of the CDR3 is TGTGCCAGCGCCTTCCCCAGGGGGGGCTACACCTTC. The chain uses TRBV28 and TRBJ1-2, with 7 bases identical to TRBD1. Germline assignment: CDR1 MDHEN and CDR2 SYDVKM. The CDR3 contains 12 residues. Unmatched junction bases numbered 8, after V lost 8 bases and J lost 8 bases.

This clone appeared once. The CDR3 sequence is CASTPFGTGNSPLHF. The CDR3 bases are TGTGCCAGCACCCCTTTCGGGACAGGGAATTCACCCCTCCACTTT. This chain connects TRBV6-5 to TRBJ1-6, with TRBD1 matching over 9 bases. Losses at the gene ends were 7 bases for V and 7 bases for J; bases not matched to a gene: 8. The CDR3 spans 15 residues. CDR1 MNHEY and CDR2 SVGAGI come from the germline V gene.

The chain carries TRBV28 and TRBJ1-5, with a weak D call TRBD1 (5 bases). Germline CDR1 is MDHEN and CDR2 is SYDVKM. This CDR3 has 15 amino acids. V gave up 8 bases and J gave up 5 bases, with 19 bases separating them. The CDR3 coding sequence is TGTGCCAGCGCACCGGGTGGGGGGTTGCATCAGCCCCAGCATTTT. This encodes CASAPGGGLHQPQHF.

The table lists this clone with a count of one. The rearrangement joins TRBV7-3 to TRBJ1-6, with 9 bases aligning to TRBD1. V lost 5 bases and J lost 4; bases outside the gene matches: 3. CDR3 length: 15 residues. The V gene's germline CDR1 is SGHTA and CDR2 FQGTGA. This chain's CDR3 is CASSPGTGYNSPLHF. CDR3 in DNA: TGTGCCAGCAGCCCCGGGACAGGGTATAATTCACCCCTCCACTTT.

The chain recombines TRBV10-3 with TRBJ1-1; 8 bases are shared with TRBD1. The CDR3 loop spans 13 amino acids. After removal of 7 bases from V and 1 base from J, the junction contained 2 bases not matched to a gene. Germline-derived CDR1 and CDR2 are ENHRY and SYGVKD. The CDR3 region has the DNA TGTGCCATCAAGGACAGGGCGAACACTGAAGCTTTCTTT. This translates into CAIKDRANTEAFF.

On this clone: Different DNA sequences within this sample yield the same CDR3. The chain links TRBV7-9 to TRBJ1-2; D not resolved. V gave up 1 base and J gave up 0 bases, with 6 bases separating them. CDR3 length: 14 residues. Per germline, CDR1 SEHNR and CDR2 FQNEAQ (reference sequence). CDR3 sequence (DNA): TGTGCCAGCAGCTTAGTGGCAGCTAACTATGGCTACACCTTC. Translated, it gives CASSLVAANYGYTF.

This chain uses TRBV5-6 with TRBJ1-4, with a tentative D call TRBD1 (6 bases). Germline CDR1 and CDR2: SGHDT and YYEEEE. The ends were cut back, 3 bases at V and 6 bases at J, with 12 bases in the middle. This CDR3 comprises 14 residues. This CDR3 is CASSSQGHHEKLFF. As DNA, the CDR3 is TGTGCCAGCAGCTCGCAGGGGCACCATGAAAAACTGTTTTTT.